This TCR beta chain was obtained from a study of blood T cell repertoires in COVID-19. Study details: Material from acute and convalescent COVID-19 was sourced from the United States, Italy and Spain. PBMCs, B-cell-depleted T cells, or T cells were the source of the cDNA or gDNA that made up the material.

The V gene's germline CDR1 is LGHDT and CDR2 YNNKEL (reference sequence). CDR3 size: 12 residues. Trimming pared 8 bases from V and 3 bases from J, leaving 10 bases between. How the authors handled the data: Amplification from reference gene primers served as the basis for estimated nucleated cell counts. Using immunoSEQ multiplex PCR, the repertoire was profiled, and TCRdb retains in-frame clones only, with some absent. That table furnishes V, J and clone size, whereas the DNA furnished D and trimming. This sample yields 55,000 to 75,000 clones, of which 85% to 90% are seen a single time; approximately 3% belongs to the top ten.

This clonotype was sampled from a man aged 50-59 years with active COVID-19. The sample consisted of peripheral blood. The rearrangement links TRBV3-1 (or the pseudogene TRBV3-2) to TRBJ1-2; a weak D match, TRBD1 (6 bases). CDR3 amino acids: CASEGVDYGYTF. The CDR3 bases are TGTGCCAGCGAGGGGGTAGACTATGGCTACACCTTC.